Listed below are T cell receptor beta chains from one sample, sequenced in a study of shared clonotypes between healthy human individuals. The method was immunoSEQ multiplex PCR; TCRdb's version includes in-frame clones alone and lacks a portion of them. The sample consists of more than 2 million clones, approximately 94% of them appearing once. Sequencing input: naive CD8+ T cells sorted from blood. The receptors shown here come from a man aged 18 to 30 in good health. Both conserved end residues are part of each CDR3. The order of the fields is J gene, D gene, clone size, V gene, CDR3 DNA, CDR3 protein. The D gene is left open where the match is weak. Only part of the rows carry a size: once, few, many, or a class if the clone is expanded.

>TRBJ2-7|TRBD1|.|TRBV5-6
TGTGCCAGCACATATGGGACAGCCTCCGAGCAGTACTTC
CASTYGTASEQYF
>TRBJ2-5|.|once|TRBV10-2
TGCGCCAGCAGTTCGGTGGGCCCGAGACAAGAGACCCAGTACTTC
CASSSVGPRQETQYF
>TRBJ2-5|TRBD2|.|TRBV6-1
TGTGCCAGCAGTGAACTAGCGGGCCTACCATTAGAGACCCAGTACTTC
CASSELAGLPLETQYF
>TRBJ2-5|TRBD2|.|TRBV7-9
TGTGCCAGCAGCCGACTAGCGGGGTTCCAAGAGACCCAGTACTTC
CASSRLAGFQETQYF
>TRBJ2-2|.|.|TRBV6-4
TGTGCCAGCAGTGAACAGGGTGCGAGGACCGGGGAGCTGTTTTTT
CASSEQGARTGELFF
>TRBJ1-6|.|.|TRBV5-6
TGTGCCAGCATGCGGGGTCATCCACCCCTCCACTTT
CASMRGHPPLHF
>TRBJ2-3|TRBD2|.|TRBV5-1
TGCGCCAGCAGCGCCGGACTAGCGGGGGATACGCAGTATTTT
CASSAGLAGDTQYF
>TRBJ1-2|TRBD1|.|TRBV2
TGTGCCAGCAGTGAACGGGACAGGGCGGCCTATGGCTACACCTTC
CASSERDRAAYGYTF
>TRBJ1-5|.|few|TRBV27
TGTGCCAGCAGTTACGGAAGCAATCAGCCCCAGCATTTT
CASSYGSNQPQHF
>TRBJ1-6|TRBD1|.|TRBV23-1
TGCGCCAGCAGTCAATCGATATGGAGGGGGCCGCATTCACCCCTCCACTTT
CASSQSIWRGPHSPLHF
>TRBJ1-6|.|.|TRBV5-4
TGTGCCAGCAGTTCAGGTATTAGGAATTCACCCCTCCACTTT
CASSSGIRNSPLHF
>TRBJ1-2|.|.|TRBV28
TGTGCCAGCAGTTTGTGGGACCCCACCCGGGCAACCTATGGCTACACCTTC
CASSLWDPTRATYGYTF
>TRBJ2-7|TRBD1|.|TRBV4-1
TGCGCCAGCAGCCACTCAACCCGACAGGGGGCCTACGAGCAGTACTTC
CASSHSTRQGAYEQYF
>TRBJ2-3|TRBD1|.|TRBV7-3
TGTGCCAGCAGCTTGCTGGGGACAGGGAACTCAGATACGCAGTATTTT
CASSLLGTGNSDTQYF
>TRBJ1-4|.|.|TRBV25-1
TGTGCCAGCAACCCAGCGGGGCCTAAAGAAAAACTGTTTTTT
CASNPAGPKEKLFF
>TRBJ1-5|.|.|TRBV27
TGTGCCAGCAGTTTTGATCGGGGGGCCCAGCCCCAGCATTTT
CASSFDRGAQPQHF
>TRBJ2-5|TRBD2|.|TRBV27
TGTGCCAGCAGTCCAAATAGCGGGGAGATCCAAGAGACCCAGTACTTC
CASSPNSGEIQETQYF
>TRBJ2-1|.|.|TRBV4-1
TGCGCCAGCAGCCAAGAAGCCAGGGTGAGCTATGAGCAGTTCTTC
CASSQEARVSYEQFF
>TRBJ2-3|TRBD1|.|TRBV7-9
TGTGCCAGCAGCCCAGAAGGGGGCGAGACAGATACGCAGTATTTT
CASSPEGGETDTQYF
>TRBJ2-1|.|.|TRBV6-6
TGTGCCAGCAGTTACTGGGGGCTCGATGAGCAGTTCTTC
CASSYWGLDEQFF
>TRBJ2-7|.|.|TRBV11-2
TGTGCCAGCAGCTTAGGGACAGAGACCTACGAGCAGTACTTC
CASSLGTETYEQYF
>TRBJ1-2|TRBD1|.|TRBV7-9
TGTGCCAGCAGCTTTGGGACAGGGACTGGCTACACCTTC
CASSFGTGTGYTF
>TRBJ1-1|.|.|TRBV6-5
TGTGCCAGCAGTTACTCAGGTGGCGCTGAAGCTTTCTTT
CASSYSGGAEAFF
>TRBJ2-7|TRBD1|.|TRBV18
TGTGCCAGCTCACGGGGACAGGGCTACGAGCAGTACTTC
CASSRGQGYEQYF
>TRBJ1-1|TRBD1|.|TRBV11-2
TGTGCCAGCAGCCAGGGGACAGGCCAGAACACTGAAGCTTTCTTT
CASSQGTGQNTEAFF
>TRBJ1-4|.|.|TRBV13
TGTGCCAGCAGCAAGGAGACGGAAAAACTGTTTTTT
CASSKETEKLFF
>TRBJ2-7|TRBD1|.|TRBV7-9
TGTGCCAGCAGCCCATCCGGGACAGCCTCCTACGAGCAGTACTTC
CASSPSGTASYEQYF
>TRBJ2-1|.|.|TRBV13
TGTGCCTCCCTTGAGAGGAATAGCGAGGATGAGCAGTTCTTC
CASLERNSEDEQFF
>TRBJ1-2|.|.|TRBV10-3
TGTGCCATCAGTGACCCGGGAGATGCTTCCCTAGACTACACCTTC
CAISDPGDASLDYTF
>TRBJ2-1|TRBD2|.|TRBV13
TGTGCCAGCAGCCATGCGATTAGCGGGAAGCCCTACAATGAGCAGTTCTTC
CASSHAISGKPYNEQFF
>TRBJ1-5|.|.|TRBV4-1
TGCGCCAGCAGCCAAGAGTGGGGGCTTAGCAATCAGCCCCAGCATTTT
CASSQEWGLSNQPQHF